This T cell receptor (beta chain) is from a study of blood T cell repertoires in COVID-19. Study-level information: Specimens from acute and convalescent COVID-19 originated in the United States, Italy and Spain. Sources were T cells, B-cell-depleted T cells, or PBMCs; the material itself was cDNA or gDNA.

V was pared by 8 bases and J by 1 base, with 3 bases of the junction left unmatched. This CDR3 region has 13 residues. CDR1 SNHLY and CDR2 FYNNEI come from the germline V gene. Authors' methods: Estimates of nucleated cell counts were drawn from the amplification of reference gene primers. Here immunoSEQ multiplex PCR was the method, and the copy in TCRdb shows in-frame clones only, minus some. V, J and clone size are those of that table, while D and trimming were read from the DNA. The profile shows 200,000 to 250,000 clones, roughly 80% of them singletons. V gene TRBV2 combines with J gene TRBJ2-3, with TRBD2 identical over 7 bases. The sample was peripheral blood. The sequence came from a woman aged 65 to 85 with COVID-19, enrolled during active disease. The CDR3 DNA sequence: TGTGCCAGCGGGAGGGAACGCACAGATACGCAGTATTTT. This translates into CASGRERTDTQYF.